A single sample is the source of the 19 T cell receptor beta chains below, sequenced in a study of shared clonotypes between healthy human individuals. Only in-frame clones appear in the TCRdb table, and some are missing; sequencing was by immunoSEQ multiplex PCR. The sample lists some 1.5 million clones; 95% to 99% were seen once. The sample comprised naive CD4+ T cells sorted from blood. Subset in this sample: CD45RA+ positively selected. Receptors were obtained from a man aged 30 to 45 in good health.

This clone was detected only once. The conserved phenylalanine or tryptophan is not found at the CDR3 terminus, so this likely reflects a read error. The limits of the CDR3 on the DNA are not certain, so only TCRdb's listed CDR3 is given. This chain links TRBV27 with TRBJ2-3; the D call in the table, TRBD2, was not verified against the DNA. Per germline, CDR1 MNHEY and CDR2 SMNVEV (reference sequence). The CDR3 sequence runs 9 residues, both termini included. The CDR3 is CASSGDSSV.

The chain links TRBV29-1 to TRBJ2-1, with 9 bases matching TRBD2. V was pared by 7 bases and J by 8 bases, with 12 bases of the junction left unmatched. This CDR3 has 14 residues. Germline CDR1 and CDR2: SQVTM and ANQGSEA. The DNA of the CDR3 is TGCAGCGGTTTGGGGCGGGAGGGCCCCGATGAGCAGTTCTTC. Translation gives CSGLGREGPDEQFF.

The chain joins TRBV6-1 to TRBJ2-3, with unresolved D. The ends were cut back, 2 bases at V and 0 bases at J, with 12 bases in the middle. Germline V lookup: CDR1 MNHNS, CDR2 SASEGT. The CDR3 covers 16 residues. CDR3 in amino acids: CASSERRTSSTDTQYF. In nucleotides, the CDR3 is TGTGCCAGCAGTGAACGGCGCACCTCTAGCACAGATACGCAGTATTTT.

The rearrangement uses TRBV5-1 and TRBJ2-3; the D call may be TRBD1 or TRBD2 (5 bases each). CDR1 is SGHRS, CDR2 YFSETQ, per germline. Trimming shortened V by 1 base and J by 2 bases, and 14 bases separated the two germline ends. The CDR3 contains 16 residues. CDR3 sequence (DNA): TGCGCCAGCAGCTTGTTGGGACCCAGGAACACAGATACGCAGTATTTT. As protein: CASSLLGPRNTDTQYF.

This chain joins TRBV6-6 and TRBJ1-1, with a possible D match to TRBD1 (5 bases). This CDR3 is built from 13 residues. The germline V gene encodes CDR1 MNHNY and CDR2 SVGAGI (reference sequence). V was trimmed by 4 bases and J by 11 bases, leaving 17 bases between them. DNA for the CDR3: TGTGCCAGCAGTTCCCCAGCGGGGCCTGCTGCTTTCTTT. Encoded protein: CASSSPAGPAAFF.

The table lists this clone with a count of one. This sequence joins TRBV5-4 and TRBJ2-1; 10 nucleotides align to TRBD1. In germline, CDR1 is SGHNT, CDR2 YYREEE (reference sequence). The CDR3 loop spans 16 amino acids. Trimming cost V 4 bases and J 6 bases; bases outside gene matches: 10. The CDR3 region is CASSPDRGHSPNEQFF. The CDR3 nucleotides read TGTGCCAGCAGCCCCGACAGGGGGCATAGCCCCAATGAGCAGTTCTTC.

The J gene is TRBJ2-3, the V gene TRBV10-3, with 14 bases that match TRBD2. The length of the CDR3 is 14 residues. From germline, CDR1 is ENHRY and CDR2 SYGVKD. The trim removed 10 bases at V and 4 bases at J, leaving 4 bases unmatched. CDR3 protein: CATRLAGGSDTQYF. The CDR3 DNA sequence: TGTGCCACCCGACTAGCGGGAGGGTCAGATACGCAGTATTTT.

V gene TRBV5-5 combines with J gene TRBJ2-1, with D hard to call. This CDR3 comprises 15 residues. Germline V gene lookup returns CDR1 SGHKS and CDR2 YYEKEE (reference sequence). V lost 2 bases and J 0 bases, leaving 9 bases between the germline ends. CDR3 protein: CASSFDSSSYNEQFF. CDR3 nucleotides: TGTGCCAGCAGCTTCGACTCGAGCTCCTACAATGAGCAGTTCTTC.

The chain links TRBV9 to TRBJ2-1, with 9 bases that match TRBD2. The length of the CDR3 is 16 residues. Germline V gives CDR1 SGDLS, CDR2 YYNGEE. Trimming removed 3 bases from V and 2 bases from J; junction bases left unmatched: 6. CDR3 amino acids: CASSERAGGTYNEQFF. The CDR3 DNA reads TGTGCCAGCAGCGAGAGGGCGGGAGGGACCTACAATGAGCAGTTCTTC.

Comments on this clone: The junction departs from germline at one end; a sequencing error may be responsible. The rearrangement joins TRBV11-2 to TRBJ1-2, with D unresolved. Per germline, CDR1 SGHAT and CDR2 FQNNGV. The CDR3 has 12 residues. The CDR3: CASSYPRGGRAF. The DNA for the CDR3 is TGTGCCAGCAGCTATCCACGTGGCGGACGAGCTTTC.

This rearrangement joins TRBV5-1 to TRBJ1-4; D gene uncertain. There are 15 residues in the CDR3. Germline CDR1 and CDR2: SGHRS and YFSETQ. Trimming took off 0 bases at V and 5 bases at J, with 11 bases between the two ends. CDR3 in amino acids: CASSLEAGPNEKLFF. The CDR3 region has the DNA TGCGCCAGCAGCTTGGAGGCAGGCCCGAATGAAAAACTGTTTTTT.

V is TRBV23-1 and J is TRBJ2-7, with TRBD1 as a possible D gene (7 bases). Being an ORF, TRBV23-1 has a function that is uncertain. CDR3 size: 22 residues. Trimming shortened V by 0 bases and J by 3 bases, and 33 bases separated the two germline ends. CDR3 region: CASSQSGFEGAAGQRVIYEQYF. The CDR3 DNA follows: TGCGCCAGCAGTCAATCTGGTTTTGAGGGGGCCGCGGGCCAGCGGGTCATCTACGAGCAGTACTTC.

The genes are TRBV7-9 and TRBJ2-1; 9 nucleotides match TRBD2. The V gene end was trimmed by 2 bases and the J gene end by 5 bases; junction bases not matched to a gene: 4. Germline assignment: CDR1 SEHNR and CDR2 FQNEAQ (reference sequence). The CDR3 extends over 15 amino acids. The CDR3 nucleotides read TGTGCCAGCAGCTTAAGACTAGCGGAGCACAATGAGCAGTTCTTC. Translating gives CASSLRLAEHNEQFF.

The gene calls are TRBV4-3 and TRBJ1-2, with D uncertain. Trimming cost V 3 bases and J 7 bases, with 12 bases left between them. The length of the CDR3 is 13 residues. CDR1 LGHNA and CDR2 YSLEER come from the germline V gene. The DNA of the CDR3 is TGCGCCAGCAGCCACATAAGAAATTCTGGCTACACCTTC. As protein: CASSHIRNSGYTF.

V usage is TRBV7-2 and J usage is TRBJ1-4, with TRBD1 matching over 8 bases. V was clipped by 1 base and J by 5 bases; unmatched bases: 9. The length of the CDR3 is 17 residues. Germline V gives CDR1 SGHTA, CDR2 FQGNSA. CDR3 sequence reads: CASSLGHRTGLNEKLFF. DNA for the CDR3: TGTGCCAGCAGCTTAGGCCATAGGACAGGGTTGAATGAAAAACTGTTTTTT.

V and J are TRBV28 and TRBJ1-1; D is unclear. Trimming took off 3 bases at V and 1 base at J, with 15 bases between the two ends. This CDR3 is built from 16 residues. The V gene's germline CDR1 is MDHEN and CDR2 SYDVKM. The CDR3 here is CASSFPTGVSNTEAFF. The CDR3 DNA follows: TGTGCCAGCAGTTTTCCAACCGGAGTTTCGAACACTGAAGCTTTCTTT. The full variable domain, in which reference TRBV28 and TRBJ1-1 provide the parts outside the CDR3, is DVKVTQSSRYLVKRTGEKVFLECVQDMDHENMFWYRQDPGLGLRLIYFSYDVKMKEKGDIPEGYSVSREKKERFSLILESASTNQTSMYLCASSFPTGVSNTEAFFGQGTRLTVV.

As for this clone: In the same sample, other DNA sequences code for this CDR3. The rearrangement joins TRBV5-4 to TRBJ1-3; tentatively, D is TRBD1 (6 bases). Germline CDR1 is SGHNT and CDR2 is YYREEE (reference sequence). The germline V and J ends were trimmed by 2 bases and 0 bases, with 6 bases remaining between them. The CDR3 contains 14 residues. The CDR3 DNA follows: TGTGCCAGCAGCTTACAGGGCTCTGGAAACACCATATATTTT. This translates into CASSLQGSGNTIYF.

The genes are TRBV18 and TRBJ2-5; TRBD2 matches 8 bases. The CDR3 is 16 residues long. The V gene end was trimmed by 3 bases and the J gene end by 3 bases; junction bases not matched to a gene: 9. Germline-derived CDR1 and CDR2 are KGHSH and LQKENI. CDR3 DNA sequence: TGTGCCAGCTCACCGCTTGCGGGGGGTGCCGAAGAGACCCAGTACTTC. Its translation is CASSPLAGGAEETQYF.

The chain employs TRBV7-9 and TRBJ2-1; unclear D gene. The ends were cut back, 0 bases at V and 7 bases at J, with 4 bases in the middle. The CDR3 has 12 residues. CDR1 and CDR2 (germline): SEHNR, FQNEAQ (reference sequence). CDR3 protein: CASSLAFNEQFF. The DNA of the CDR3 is TGTGCCAGCAGCTTAGCGTTTAATGAGCAGTTCTTC.